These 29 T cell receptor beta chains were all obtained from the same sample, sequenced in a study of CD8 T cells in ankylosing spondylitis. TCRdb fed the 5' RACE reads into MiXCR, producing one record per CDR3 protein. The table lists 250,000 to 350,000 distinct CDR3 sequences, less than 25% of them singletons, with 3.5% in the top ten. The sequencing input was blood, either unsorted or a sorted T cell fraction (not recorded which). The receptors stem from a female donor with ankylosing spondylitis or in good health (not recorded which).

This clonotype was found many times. The CDR3 here is CASSPRALGEQYF. CDR3 nucleotide sequence: TGTGCCAGCAGCCCCCGGGCCCTCGGGGAGCAGTACTTC. The rearrangement joins TRBV9 to TRBJ2-7; D ambiguous. Germline V gene lookup returns CDR1 SGDLS and CDR2 YYNGEE. Trimming left V 4 bases short and J 7 bases short, with 15 bases between. This CDR3 contains 13 residues.

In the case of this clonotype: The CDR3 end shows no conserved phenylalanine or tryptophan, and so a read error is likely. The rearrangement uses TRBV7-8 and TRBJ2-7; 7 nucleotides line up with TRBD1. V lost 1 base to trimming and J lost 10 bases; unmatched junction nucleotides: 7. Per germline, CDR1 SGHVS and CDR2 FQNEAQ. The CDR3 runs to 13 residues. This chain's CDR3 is CASSLEGARSQYS. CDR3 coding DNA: TGTGCCAGCAGCTTAGAGGGGGCGCGATCCCAGTACTCC.

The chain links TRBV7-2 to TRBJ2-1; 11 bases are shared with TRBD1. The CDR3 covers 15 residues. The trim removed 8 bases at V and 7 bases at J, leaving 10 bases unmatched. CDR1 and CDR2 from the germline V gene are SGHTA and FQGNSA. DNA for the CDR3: TGTGCCAGCGGGATGGGACAGGGGGTGGGGAATGAGCAGTTCTTC. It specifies CASGMGQGVGNEQFF.

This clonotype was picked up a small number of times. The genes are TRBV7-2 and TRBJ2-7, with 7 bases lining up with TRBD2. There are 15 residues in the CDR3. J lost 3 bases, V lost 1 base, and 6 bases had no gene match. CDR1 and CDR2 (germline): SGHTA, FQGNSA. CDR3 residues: CASSLDGGRIYEQYF. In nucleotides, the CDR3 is TGTGCCAGCAGCTTAGATGGCGGGAGAATCTACGAGCAGTACTTC.

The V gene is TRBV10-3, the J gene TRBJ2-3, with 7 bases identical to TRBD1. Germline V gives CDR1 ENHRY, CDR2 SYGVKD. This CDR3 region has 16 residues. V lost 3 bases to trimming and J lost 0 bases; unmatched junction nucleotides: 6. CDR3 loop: CAISEGGRSSTDTQYF. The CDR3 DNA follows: TGTGCCATCAGTGAAGGGGGCAGATCTAGCACAGATACGCAGTATTTT.

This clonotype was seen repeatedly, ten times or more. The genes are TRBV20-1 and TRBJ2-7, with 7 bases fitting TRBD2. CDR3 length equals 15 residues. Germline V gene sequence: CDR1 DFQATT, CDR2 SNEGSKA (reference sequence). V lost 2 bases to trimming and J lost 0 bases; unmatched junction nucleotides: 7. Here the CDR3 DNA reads TGCAGTGCTAGACCCTATAGCGGGTCCTCCTACGAGCAGTACTTC. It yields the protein CSARPYSGSSYEQYF.

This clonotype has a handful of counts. CDR3 protein: CASSLPPKNTEAFF. CDR3 nucleotide sequence: TGCGCCAGCAGTCTCCCTCCGAAGAACACTGAAGCTTTCTTT. The chain couples TRBV4-3 to TRBJ1-1; D uncertain. This CDR3 has 14 amino acids. Trimming stripped 6 bases from V and 1 base from J, with 12 bases between. CDR1 and CDR2 from the germline V gene are LGHNA and YSLEER.

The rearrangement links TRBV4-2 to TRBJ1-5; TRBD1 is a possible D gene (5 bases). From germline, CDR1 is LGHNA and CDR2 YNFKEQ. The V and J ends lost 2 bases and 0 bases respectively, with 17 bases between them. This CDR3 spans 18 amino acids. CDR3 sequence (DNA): TGTGCCAGCAGCCAAATAATGGGGGAGGTATATAGCAATCAGCCCCAGCATTTT. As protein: CASSQIMGEVYSNQPQHF.

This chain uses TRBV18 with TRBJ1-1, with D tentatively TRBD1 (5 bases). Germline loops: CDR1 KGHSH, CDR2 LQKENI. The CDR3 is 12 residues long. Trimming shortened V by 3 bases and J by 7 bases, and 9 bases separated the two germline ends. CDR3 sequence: CASSPWQGEAFF. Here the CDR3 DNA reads TGTGCCAGCTCACCCTGGCAGGGTGAAGCTTTCTTT.

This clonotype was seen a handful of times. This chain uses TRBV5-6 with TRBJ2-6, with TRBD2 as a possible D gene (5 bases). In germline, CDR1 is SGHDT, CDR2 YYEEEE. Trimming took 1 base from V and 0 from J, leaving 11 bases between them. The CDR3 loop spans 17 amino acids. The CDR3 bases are TGTGCCAGCAGCTTGACCGGGATAGGCTCTGGGGCCAACGTCCTGACTTTC. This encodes CASSLTGIGSGANVLTF. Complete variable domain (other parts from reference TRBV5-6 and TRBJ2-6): DAGVTQSPTHLIKTRGQQVTLRCSPKSGHDTVSWYQQALGQGPQFIFQYYEEEERQRGNFPDRFSGHQFPNYSSELNVNALLLGDSALYLCASSLTGIGSGANVLTFGAGSRLTVL.

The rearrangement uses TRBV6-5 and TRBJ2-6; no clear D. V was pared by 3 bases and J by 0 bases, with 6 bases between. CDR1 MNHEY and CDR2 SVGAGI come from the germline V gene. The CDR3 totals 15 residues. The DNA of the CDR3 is TGTGCCAGCAGTTATATTGCCTCTGGGGCCAACGTCCTGACTTTC. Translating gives CASSYIASGANVLTF.

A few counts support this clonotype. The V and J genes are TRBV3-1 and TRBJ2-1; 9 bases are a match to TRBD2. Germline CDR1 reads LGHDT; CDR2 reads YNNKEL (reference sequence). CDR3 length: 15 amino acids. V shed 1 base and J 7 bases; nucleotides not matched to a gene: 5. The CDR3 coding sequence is TGTGCCAGCAGCCAAGTAGCGGGAGTTGGGAATGAGCAGTTCTTC. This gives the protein CASSQVAGVGNEQFF.

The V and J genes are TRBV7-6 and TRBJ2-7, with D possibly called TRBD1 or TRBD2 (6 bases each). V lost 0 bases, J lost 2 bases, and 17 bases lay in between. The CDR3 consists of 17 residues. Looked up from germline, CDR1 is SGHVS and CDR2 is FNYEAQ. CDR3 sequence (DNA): TGTGCCAGCAGCTTAGCCCCACGGGGGCCCACCCCCTACGAGCAGTACTTC. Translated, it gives CASSLAPRGPTPYEQYF.

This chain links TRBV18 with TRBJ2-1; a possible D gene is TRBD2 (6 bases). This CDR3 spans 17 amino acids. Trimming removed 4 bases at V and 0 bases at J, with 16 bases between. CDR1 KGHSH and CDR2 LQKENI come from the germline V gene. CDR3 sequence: CASSRTRAGSSYNEQFF. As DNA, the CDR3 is TGTGCCAGCTCACGAACACGGGCCGGGAGCTCCTACAATGAGCAGTTCTTC. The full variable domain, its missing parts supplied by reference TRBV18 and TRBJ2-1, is NAGVMQNPRHLVRRRGQEARLRCSPMKGHSHVYWYRQLPEEGLKFMVYLQKENIIDESGMPKERFSAEFPKEGPSILRIQQVVRGDSAAYFCASSRTRAGSSYNEQFFGPGTRLTVL.

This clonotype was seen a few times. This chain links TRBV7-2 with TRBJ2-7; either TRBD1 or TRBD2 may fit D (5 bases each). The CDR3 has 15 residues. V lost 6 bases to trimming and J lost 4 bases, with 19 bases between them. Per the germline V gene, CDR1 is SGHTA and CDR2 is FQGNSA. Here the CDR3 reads CASSSSHRGPYEQYF. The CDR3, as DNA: TGTGCCAGCAGTTCTTCCCACCGGGGCCCGTACGAGCAGTACTTC. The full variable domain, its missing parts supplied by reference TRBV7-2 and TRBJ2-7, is GAGVSQSPSNKVTEKGKDVELRCDPISGHTALYWYRQSLGQGLEFLIYFQGNSAPDKSGLPSDRFSAERTGGSVSTLTIQRTQQEDSAVYLCASSSSHRGPYEQYFGPGTRLTVT.

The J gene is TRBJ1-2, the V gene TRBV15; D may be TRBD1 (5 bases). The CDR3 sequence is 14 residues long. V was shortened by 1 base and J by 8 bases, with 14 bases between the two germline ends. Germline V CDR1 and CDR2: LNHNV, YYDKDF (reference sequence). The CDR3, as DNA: TGTGCCACCAGCAGAGTAGCCGGGGGGGACGGCTACACCTTC. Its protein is CATSRVAGGDGYTF.

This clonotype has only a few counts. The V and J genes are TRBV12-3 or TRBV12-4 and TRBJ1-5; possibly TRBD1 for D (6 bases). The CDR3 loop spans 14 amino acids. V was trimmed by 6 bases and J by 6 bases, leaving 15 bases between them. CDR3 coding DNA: TGTGCCAGCAGCCCAACAGGGATCGGTCAGCCCCAGCATTTT. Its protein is CASSPTGIGQPQHF.

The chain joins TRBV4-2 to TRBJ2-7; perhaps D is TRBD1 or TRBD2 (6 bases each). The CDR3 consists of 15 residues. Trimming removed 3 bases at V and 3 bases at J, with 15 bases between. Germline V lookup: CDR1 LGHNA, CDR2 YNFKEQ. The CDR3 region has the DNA TGTGCCAGCAGCCAGGGGGCGGGGTCTGTCTACGAGCAGTACTTC. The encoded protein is CASSQGAGSVYEQYF.

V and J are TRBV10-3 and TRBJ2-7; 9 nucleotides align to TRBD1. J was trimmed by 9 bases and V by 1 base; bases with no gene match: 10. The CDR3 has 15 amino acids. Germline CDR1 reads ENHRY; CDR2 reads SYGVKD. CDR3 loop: CAISEFRDRAAGQYF. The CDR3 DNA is TGTGCCATCAGTGAGTTTCGGGACAGGGCAGCAGGGCAGTACTTC.

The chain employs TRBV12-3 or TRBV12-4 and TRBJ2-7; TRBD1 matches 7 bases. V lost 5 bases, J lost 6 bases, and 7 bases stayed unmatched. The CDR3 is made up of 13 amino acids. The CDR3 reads CASSTGVWVEQYF. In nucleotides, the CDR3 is TGTGCCAGCAGTACAGGGGTTTGGGTCGAGCAGTACTTC.

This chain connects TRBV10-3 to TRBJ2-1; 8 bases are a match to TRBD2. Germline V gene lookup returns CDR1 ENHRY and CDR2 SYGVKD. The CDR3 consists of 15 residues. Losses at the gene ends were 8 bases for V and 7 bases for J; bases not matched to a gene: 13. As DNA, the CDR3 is TGTGCCATCTTACCGGGACTAGAGACTTATAATGAGCAGTTCTTC. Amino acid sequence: CAILPGLETYNEQFF.

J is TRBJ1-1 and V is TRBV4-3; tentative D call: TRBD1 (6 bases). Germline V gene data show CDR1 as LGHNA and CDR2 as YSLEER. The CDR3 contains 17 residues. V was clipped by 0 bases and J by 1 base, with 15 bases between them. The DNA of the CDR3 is TGCGCCAGCAGCCAAGACCGCGGGGCGGGGGCGAACACTGAAGCTTTCTTT. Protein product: CASSQDRGAGANTEAFF.

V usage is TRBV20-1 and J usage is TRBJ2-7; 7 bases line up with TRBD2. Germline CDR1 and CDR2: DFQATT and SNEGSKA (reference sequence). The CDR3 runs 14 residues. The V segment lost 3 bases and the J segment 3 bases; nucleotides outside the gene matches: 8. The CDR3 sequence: CSARVAGALYEQYF. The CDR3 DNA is TGCAGTGCTAGGGTCGCGGGAGCCCTCTACGAGCAGTACTTC.

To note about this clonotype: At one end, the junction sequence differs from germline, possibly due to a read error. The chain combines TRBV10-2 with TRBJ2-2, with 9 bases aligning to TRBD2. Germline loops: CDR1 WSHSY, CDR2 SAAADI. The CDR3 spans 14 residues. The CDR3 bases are TGCGCCAGCGAGGCGGGAGGGGTCACCGGGGAGTTGTTTTTT. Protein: CASEAGGVTGELFF.

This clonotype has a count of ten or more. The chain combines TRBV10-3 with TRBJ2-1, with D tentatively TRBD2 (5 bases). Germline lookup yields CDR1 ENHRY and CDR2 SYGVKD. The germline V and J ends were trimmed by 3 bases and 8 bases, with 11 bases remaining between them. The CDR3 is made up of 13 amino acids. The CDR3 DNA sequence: TGTGCCATCAGTGAAGGCGGGTACGATGAGCAGTTCTTC. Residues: CAISEGGYDEQFF.

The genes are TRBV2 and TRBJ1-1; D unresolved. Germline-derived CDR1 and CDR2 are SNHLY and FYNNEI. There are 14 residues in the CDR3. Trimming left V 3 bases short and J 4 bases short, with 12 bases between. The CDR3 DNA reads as TGTGCCAGCAGTGAGGTTGTATCAGGCACTGAAGCTTTCTTT. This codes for CASSEVVSGTEAFF.

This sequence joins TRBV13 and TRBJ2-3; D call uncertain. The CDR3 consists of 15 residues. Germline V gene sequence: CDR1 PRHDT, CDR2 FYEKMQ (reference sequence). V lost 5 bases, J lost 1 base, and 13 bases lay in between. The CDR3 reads CASSPLGRRTDTQYF. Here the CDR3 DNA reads TGTGCCAGCAGCCCCCTCGGGCGGCGCACAGATACGCAGTATTTT. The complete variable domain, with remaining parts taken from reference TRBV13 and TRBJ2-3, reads AAGVIQSPRHLIKEKRETATLKCYPIPRHDTVYWYQQGPGQDPQFLISFYEKMQSDKGSIPDRFSAQQFSDYHSELNMSSLELGDSALYFCASSPLGRRTDTQYFGPGTRLTVL.

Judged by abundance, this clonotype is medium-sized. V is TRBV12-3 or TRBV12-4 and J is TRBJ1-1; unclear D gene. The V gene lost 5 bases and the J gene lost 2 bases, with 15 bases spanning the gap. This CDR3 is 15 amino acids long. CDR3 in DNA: TGTGCCAGCAGTCTCCCCCAAAGCCTAAACACTGAAGCTTTCTTT. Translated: CASSLPQSLNTEAFF.

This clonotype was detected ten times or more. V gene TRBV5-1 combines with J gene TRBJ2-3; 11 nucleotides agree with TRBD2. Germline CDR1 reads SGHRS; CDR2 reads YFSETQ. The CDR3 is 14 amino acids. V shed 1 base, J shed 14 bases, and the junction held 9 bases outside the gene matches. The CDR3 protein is CASSLMLAGGPTYF. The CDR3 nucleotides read TGCGCCAGCAGCTTGATGTTAGCGGGAGGGCCCACGTATTTT.